This record looks at one T cell receptor beta chain sequence and its context. The sample is drawn from a study of blood T cell repertoires in COVID-19. CDR1 is MNHEY and CDR2 is SVGAGI in the germline V gene. The germline V and J ends were trimmed by 2 bases and 9 bases, with 14 bases remaining between them. This CDR3 is 15 amino acids long. TCRdb keeps only in-frame clones here, not all; method: immunoSEQ multiplex PCR. The data show around 150,000 clones, 93% seen once. This receptor was taken from a woman aged 60-75 years with COVID-19, enrolled during active disease. The chain has TRBV6-5 and TRBJ1-6; D possibly corresponds to TRBD1 (6 bases). Sequenced material: peripheral blood. CDR3 in DNA: TGTGCCAGCAGTTACGGTACAGGGACGACTTCACCCCTCCACTTT. The encoded protein is CASSYGTGTTSPLHF.